The 19 T cell receptor beta chains in this list originate from one sample, sequenced in a study of metastatic and nonmetastatic thyroid tumors. MiXCR was used by TCRdb to re-call the PCR reads. The sample has around 42,000 clones; roughly an eighth are singletons. Among the patients, none had received any treatment before thyroid surgery. Specimen: blood. The receptors originated from a female donor with papillary thyroid cancer or a benign thyroid nodule (not recorded which). Some clones in this sample may be carry-over from other donors' samples.

This clone showed up many times. The chain joins TRBV3-1 to TRBJ2-3; TRBD2 matches at 10 bases. V was pared by 4 bases and J by 7 bases, with 11 bases of the junction left unmatched. In germline, CDR1 is LGHDT, CDR2 YNNKEL (reference sequence). The CDR3 spans 16 residues. CDR3 residues: CASSRLGLAEHYTQYF. CDR3 nucleotide sequence: TGTGCCAGCAGCCGGCTAGGACTAGCGGAGCATTATACGCAGTATTTT.

This clone was recorded many times. The identical CDR3 is also encoded by other nucleotide sequences in the sample. This chain connects TRBV29-1 to TRBJ2-1; 9 positions match TRBD2. Germline V gives CDR1 SQVTM, CDR2 ANQGSEA. CDR3 size: 12 residues. The DNA for the CDR3 is TGCAGTGCACCGCGGGAGGGCAATGAGCAGTTCTTC. It codes for CSAPREGNEQFF.

Many counts were recorded for this clone. V and J are TRBV27 and TRBJ2-1; the match to TRBD2 covers 9 bases. This CDR3 spans 15 amino acids. Per germline, CDR1 MNHEY and CDR2 SMNVEV (reference sequence). The J segment lost 8 bases and the V segment lost 3 bases, leaving 8 bases of the junction unmatched. The CDR3 DNA reads TGTGCCAGCAGTTTTTCCGGGACTAGCCTCGATGAGCAGTTCTTC. As protein: CASSFSGTSLDEQFF.

This clone was seen ten or more times. The chain has TRBV5-1 and TRBJ1-6; D is uncertain. The CDR3 covers 13 residues. V lost 5 bases and J lost 3, with 6 bases in between. The germline V gene has CDR1 SGHRS and CDR2 YFSETQ. CDR3 sequence reads: CASRGIYNSPLHF. The DNA for the CDR3 is TGCGCCAGCAGAGGGATCTATAATTCACCCCTCCACTTT.

This chain connects TRBV7-8 to TRBJ2-7; a possible D gene is TRBD2 (5 bases). The germline V gene encodes CDR1 SGHVS and CDR2 FQNEAQ. V gave up 3 bases and J gave up 4 bases, with 16 bases separating them. This CDR3 has 15 amino acids. CDR3 sequence: CASSFREAGHYEQYV. The DNA of the CDR3 is TGTGCCAGCAGCTTTAGAGAGGCGGGCCATTACGAGCAGTACGTC.

This clone was recorded at least ten times. Other DNA sequences in this sample translate to the same CDR3. V gene TRBV7-4 combines with J gene TRBJ2-7; 9 bases are shared with TRBD1. V shed 5 bases and J 0 bases; nucleotides not matched to a gene: 8. In germline, CDR1 is SGHVT, CDR2 SQSDAQ. This CDR3 contains 16 residues. The CDR3 loop reads CASSTYRGPSSYEQYF. In DNA form, the CDR3 reads TGTGCCAGCAGCACGTACAGGGGGCCTAGCTCCTACGAGCAGTACTTC.

In this sample, this clone turned up many times. V usage is TRBV27 and J usage is TRBJ2-6, with a tentative D call TRBD1 (6 bases). Germline V lookup: CDR1 MNHEY, CDR2 SMNVEV (reference sequence). The CDR3 extends over 15 amino acids. Trimming shortened V by 3 bases and J by 2 bases, and 8 bases separated the two germline ends. CDR3 region: CASSFAGAGANVLTF. The CDR3 coding sequence is TGTGCCAGCAGTTTTGCAGGGGCTGGGGCCAACGTCCTGACTTTC.

This clone came up many times. V and J are TRBV5-1 and TRBJ2-5; D not resolved. The CDR3 is made up of 14 amino acids. Looked up from germline, CDR1 is SGHRS and CDR2 is YFSETQ. V lost 3 bases, J lost 2 bases, and 11 bases lay in between. CDR3 coding DNA: TGCGCCAGCAGCTGGCAGAATCCTCAAGAGACCCAGTACTTC. This codes for CASSWQNPQETQYF.

Many counts were recorded for this clone. The rearrangement links TRBV6-2 or TRBV6-3 to TRBJ1-2, with D possibly being TRBD1 (6 bases). This CDR3 has 16 amino acids. The V gene lost 0 bases and the J gene lost 8 bases, with 19 bases spanning the gap. The germline gives CDR1 MNHEY, CDR2 SVGEGT. The CDR3 coding sequence is TGTGCCAGCAGTTACTCGTTTCGGGGGGCCTTCTCCGGCTACACCTTC. It encodes CASSYSFRGAFSGYTF.

This clone turned up a few times. Other DNA sequences within the sample encode an identical CDR3. The genes are TRBV10-3 and TRBJ2-1, with 9 positions matching TRBD2. This CDR3 has 16 residues. Losses at the gene ends were 0 bases for V and 4 bases for J; bases not matched to a gene: 4. Per germline, CDR1 ENHRY and CDR2 SYGVKD. Written as DNA, the CDR3 is TGTGCCATCAGTGAGTCGGTGCTAGCGGGGTACAATGAGCAGTTCTTC. As protein: CAISESVLAGYNEQFF.

About this clone itself: A much larger clone lies one base from this, so it may be a read error. This chain uses TRBV24-1 with TRBJ1-3; D possibly corresponds to TRBD1 (5 bases). The CDR3 runs 15 residues. Per the germline V gene, CDR1 is KGHDR and CDR2 is SFDVKD. The CDR3: CATSDSRGSGNTIHF. The CDR3 DNA follows: TGTGCCACCAGTGATTCGAGGGGCTCTGGAAACACCATACATTTT.

This clone showed up just a few times. The chain joins TRBV27 to TRBJ2-7; 12 bases are shared with TRBD1. The ends lost 10 bases at V and 5 bases at J; junction bases unmatched: 21. Germline assignment: CDR1 MNHEY and CDR2 SMNVEV (reference sequence). The CDR3 consists of 18 residues. The CDR3 bases are TGTGCCATCAGCTTATTGGGACTGACGGGGACAGGGGGCAACGAGCAGTACTTC. It specifies CAISLLGLTGTGGNEQYF.

This chain links TRBV20-1 with TRBJ2-7, with D hard to call. This CDR3 spans 12 amino acids. The ends were cut back, 8 bases at V and 0 bases at J, with 11 bases in the middle. CDR1 is DFQATT and CDR2 is SNEGSKA in the germline V gene (reference sequence). The CDR3 DNA sequence: TGCAGTTCCTTACAGAGCTCCTACGAGCAGTACTTC. Protein sequence: CSSLQSSYEQYF.

This clone was picked up many times. This rearrangement joins TRBV6-5 to TRBJ1-1; 8 nucleotides agree with TRBD1. Losses at the gene ends were 2 bases for V and 6 bases for J; bases not matched to a gene: 5. The CDR3 loop spans 14 amino acids. Germline values: CDR1 MNHEY, CDR2 SVGAGI. CDR3 bases: TGTGCCAGCAGTTACGCAGGGGGCGCGTCTGAAGCTTTCTTT. It yields the protein CASSYAGGASEAFF.

The table lists this clone with many counts. This chain joins TRBV4-2 and TRBJ2-3, with no clear D. The V and J ends lost 3 bases and 0 bases respectively, with 4 bases between them. CDR3 length equals 13 residues. CDR1 is LGHNA and CDR2 is YNFKEQ in the germline V gene. In DNA form, the CDR3 reads TGTGCCAGCAGCCACCCTAGCACAGATACGCAGTATTTT. Translation: CASSHPSTDTQYF.

A word on this clone: One junction end does not reproduce the germline sequence, and a read error may be involved. This chain connects TRBV7-9 to TRBJ1-1; a weak D match, TRBD1 (5 bases). Per the germline V gene, CDR1 is SEHNR and CDR2 is FQNEAQ (reference sequence). This CDR3 region has 14 residues. The CDR3, as DNA: TGTGCCAGCAGCTCACAACAGGTAAACACTGAAGCTTCCTTT. Translating it yields CASSSQQVNTEASF.

This clone was recorded many times. Within the sample, other DNA sequences also encode this same CDR3. This chain links TRBV4-1 with TRBJ2-1; weak D call: TRBD2 (5 bases). CDR1 is MGHRA, CDR2 YSYEKL, per germline. The CDR3 has 15 residues. V lost 2 bases, J lost 8 bases, and 16 bases lay in between. DNA of the CDR3: TGCGCCAGCAGCCAACTAGAGGACTCGTCTCATGAGCAGTTCTTC. Its protein is CASSQLEDSSHEQFF.

The chain joins TRBV27 to TRBJ1-1, with D possibly matching TRBD1 (6 bases). This CDR3 contains 17 residues. V dropped 6 bases and J dropped 0 bases, with 20 bases sitting between them. Germline CDR1 MNHEY, CDR2 SMNVEV (reference sequence). CDR3 bases: TGTGCCAGCAGACCGACTCTACAGGGCGGGATGAACACTGAAGCTTTCTTT. Translation gives CASRPTLQGGMNTEAFF.

This clone was detected ten times or more. J is TRBJ1-2 and V is TRBV25-1, with D perhaps TRBD1 (5 bases). The CDR3 contains 12 residues. The germline V and J ends were trimmed by 6 bases and 8 bases, with 13 bases remaining between them. From germline, CDR1 is MGHDK and CDR2 SYGVNS. The CDR3 sequence: CASRGQGEGYTF. The CDR3 DNA follows: TGTGCCAGCAGAGGGCAGGGTGAGGGCTACACCTTC.